The 17 T cell receptor beta chains listed next were all sequenced from one sample in a study of T cells in Graves' hyperthyroidism and ophthalmopathy (dated by TCRdb to the late 2010s). Receptor amplification or capture employed multiplex PCR. The sample was run on an Illumina HiSeq 2000. The TCR beta CDR3 regions were amplified from the RNA transcripts. For the first round of RT-PCR on the TCR CDR3, the HTBI primer set was used together with the Qiagen OneStep RT-PCR kit. The public sequencing data were trimmed at Q25 with fastp and processed into clonotypes with MiXCR by TCRdb, which kept only in-frame beta chains. Rows matching on CDR3 protein sequence are summarized as one entry with the most common DNA and genes. A total of around 800,000 distinct CDR3 sequences appear in this sample, 38% of them only once. 7.5% to 9.5% of the sample is held by the ten biggest clonotypes. Sequenced material: blood. The receptor set was obtained from a man aged 18 to 35 with Graves' hyperthyroidism.

This clonotype has a handful of counts. The CDR3 sequence is CASSDTAGLDTGELFF. The CDR3 DNA reads TGTGCCAGCAGTGATACGGCAGGTCTGGACACCGGGGAGCTGTTTTTT. The J gene is TRBJ2-2, the V gene TRBV6-6; unclear D gene. Germline V gene data show CDR1 as MNHNY and CDR2 as SVGAGI (reference sequence). This CDR3 spans 16 amino acids. V lost 5 bases and J lost 3, with 16 bases in between.

This clonotype was picked up many times. V gene TRBV2 combines with J gene TRBJ2-7, with D tentatively TRBD2 (5 bases). This CDR3 comprises 12 residues. Germline assignment: CDR1 SNHLY and CDR2 FYNNEI. Trimming removed 10 bases at V and 3 bases at J, with 13 bases between. The CDR3 is CATSDYNYEQYF. CDR3 DNA: TGTGCCACCAGCGACTATAACTACGAGCAGTACTTC.

In the case of this clonotype: The CDR3 does not close with the conserved phenylalanine or tryptophan, likely indicating a read error. The rearrangement links TRBV5-6 to TRBJ2-7; D may be TRBD1 (5 bases). The V end lost 4 bases, the J end lost 1 base, and 9 bases lay between the germline ends. CDR3 length: 13 amino acids. The V gene's germline CDR1 is SGHDT and CDR2 YYEEEE. The chain's CDR3 is CASSGQGSYEQYL. For the CDR3, the DNA is TGTGCCAGCAGCGGCCAGGGTTCCTACGAGCAGTACCTC.

The CDR3: CSTPGTAGMNTEAFF. CDR3 nucleotides: TGCAGTACCCCCGGGACAGCGGGGATGAACACTGAAGCTTTCTTT. The chain combines TRBV20-1 with TRBJ1-1; 7 bases are a match to TRBD1. Germline CDR1 reads DFQATT; CDR2 reads SNEGSKA (reference sequence). This CDR3 is 15 amino acids long. With V trimmed by 8 bases and J by 0 bases, 12 bases remained unmatched.

This clonotype was recorded a few times. The chain joins TRBV29-1 to TRBJ1-2; D might be TRBD1 (5 bases). The CDR3 has 11 residues. CDR1 SQVTM and CDR2 ANQGSEA come from the germline V gene. Trimming removed 8 bases from V and 6 bases from J, with 13 bases in between. For the CDR3, the DNA is TGCAGCTTGTGGACGGGGGATGGCTACACCTTC. Protein product: CSLWTGDGYTF.

This clonotype came up many times. The chain links TRBV5-1 to TRBJ2-7; D uncertain. This CDR3 spans 14 amino acids. V dropped 0 bases and J dropped 3 bases, with 10 bases sitting between them. In germline, CDR1 is SGHRS, CDR2 YFSETQ. The CDR3 region has the DNA TGCGCCAGCAGCTTGGAGTACGGTAACTACGAGCAGTACTTC. Encoded protein: CASSLEYGNYEQYF. Full variable domain (outside the CDR3, taken from reference TRBV5-1 and TRBJ2-7): KAGVTQTPRYLIKTRGQQVTLSCSPISGHRSVSWYQQTPGQGLQFLFEYFSETQRNKGNFPGRFSGRQFSNSRSEMNVSTLELGDSALYLCASSLEYGNYEQYFGPGTRLTVT.

The rearrangement uses TRBV7-8 and TRBJ1-1; no definite D call. The CDR3 runs 17 residues. Germline V gene sequence: CDR1 SGHVS, CDR2 FQNEAQ. Deletions cut 1 base from V and 1 base from J, with 16 bases between. The CDR3 DNA reads as TGTGCCAGCAGCTTAGGTGGCGTGCCCCCGGGGAACACTGAAGCTTTCTTT. Residues: CASSLGGVPPGNTEAFF.

Only a few counts were recorded for this clonotype. V gene TRBV19 combines with J gene TRBJ1-1; D is possibly TRBD1 (5 bases). V lost 7 bases and J 1 base, leaving 13 bases between the germline ends. Germline values: CDR1 LNHDA, CDR2 SQIVND (reference sequence). The CDR3 is 14 residues long. CDR3 region: CASTPGGRNTEAFF. CDR3 bases: TGTGCCAGTACCCCGGGGGGGAGGAACACTGAAGCTTTCTTT.

This clonotype was counted between two and nine times. The chain couples TRBV7-9 to TRBJ2-2, with TRBD1 matching over 7 bases. The CDR3 covers 17 residues. Unmatched junction bases numbered 8, after V lost 0 bases and J lost 4 bases. Per the germline V gene, CDR1 is SEHNR and CDR2 is FQNEAQ (reference sequence). The CDR3 sequence is CASSLATITGVTGELFF. DNA of the CDR3: TGTGCCAGCAGCTTAGCGACAATAACAGGGGTCACCGGGGAGCTGTTTTTT.

This clonotype was counted ten times or more. This sequence joins TRBV7-3 and TRBJ2-5; 9 bases align to TRBD2. V trimming: 3 bases; J trimming: 7 bases; junction bases outside the gene matches: 3. The CDR3 has 13 residues. Germline V gene sequence: CDR1 SGHTA, CDR2 FQGTGA. The CDR3 here is CASSLTSGGTQYF. For the CDR3, the DNA is TGTGCCAGCAGCTTGACTAGCGGCGGGACCCAGTACTTC. Combining the CDR3 with reference TRBV7-3 and TRBJ2-5 gives the whole variable domain GAGVSQTPSNKVTEKGKYVELRCDPISGHTALYWYRQSLGQGPEFLIYFQGTGAADDSGLPNDRFFAVRPEGSVSTLKIQRTERGDSAVYLCASSLTSGGTQYFGPGTRLLVL.

The sample holds a few counts of this clonotype. V usage is TRBV15 and J usage is TRBJ2-7; 7 bases match TRBD2. The CDR3 runs to 17 residues. With V trimmed by 0 bases and J by 3 bases, 11 bases remained unmatched. The V gene's germline CDR1 is LNHNV and CDR2 YYDKDF (reference sequence). CDR3 protein: CATSRDPGFGRIYEQYF. DNA for the CDR3: TGTGCCACCAGCAGAGATCCTGGGTTCGGGAGGATCTACGAGCAGTACTTC.

This clonotype has just a few counts. This rearrangement joins TRBV12-5 to TRBJ1-1, with D possibly being TRBD1 (5 bases). The CDR3 contains 14 residues. V was pared by 6 bases and J by 4 bases, with 15 bases between. The germline CDR1 and CDR2 sequences are LGHNT and FRNRAP. CDR3 nucleotide sequence: TGTGCTAGTGGAGCGGACTTCCAGGGCACTGAAGCTTTCTTT. Encoded protein: CASGADFQGTEAFF.

V and J are TRBV5-1 and TRBJ2-7; perhaps TRBD2 as D (6 bases). Trimming stripped 1 base from V and 2 bases from J, with 10 bases between. CDR1 and CDR2 (germline): SGHRS, YFSETQ. There are 14 residues in the CDR3. As DNA, the CDR3 is TGCGCCAGCAGCTTGTCCCCTAGCGCCTACGAGCAGTACTTC. This translates into CASSLSPSAYEQYF.

This clonotype was detected only a few times. The junction does not match germline at one end; this may be a read error. The chain links TRBV5-1 to TRBJ1-1; D ambiguous. Germline V lookup: CDR1 SGHRS, CDR2 YFSETQ. There are 13 residues in the CDR3. This CDR3 reads CASSLKGSTEAFF. The DNA of the CDR3 is TGTGCCAGCAGCTTGAAAGGTTCCACTGAAGCTTTCTTT.

V gene TRBV5-1 combines with J gene TRBJ2-7; tentative D call: TRBD2 (5 bases). Germline V gives CDR1 SGHRS, CDR2 YFSETQ. The CDR3 has 13 amino acids. Trimming took off 0 bases at V and 7 bases at J, with 11 bases between the two ends. This CDR3 is CASSLAAGGEQYF. CDR3 DNA: TGCGCCAGCAGCTTGGCGGCGGGTGGGGAGCAGTACTTC.

As regards this clonotype: Here the CDR3 omits its conserved ending phenylalanine or tryptophan, so a read error is the likely source. The chain is built from TRBV10-3 and TRBJ1-1; a possible D gene is TRBD1 (5 bases). Trimming took 3 bases from V and 5 from J, leaving 16 bases between them. The CDR3 length is 15 residues. From germline, CDR1 is ENHRY and CDR2 SYGVKD. The CDR3 region has the DNA TGTGCCATCAGTGAAGAGGGGCGTAGGAGTACTGAAGCTTTCCTT. Protein product: CAISEEGRRSTEAFL.

V gene TRBV20-1 combines with J gene TRBJ1-1; the D is unclear. The CDR3 length is 14 residues. The germline V gene has CDR1 DFQATT and CDR2 SNEGSKA (reference sequence). Deletions cut 0 bases from V and 1 base from J, with 9 bases between. The CDR3 DNA follows: TGCAGTGCTAGAGAACAGCAAGAGAACACTGAAGCTTTCTTT. Its translation is CSAREQQENTEAFF.